This TCR beta chain derives from a study of beta chain features in type 1 diabetes. For this clone: What it recognizes is unknown.

TCRB transcripts that were expressed got sequenced, as all of the isolated RNA had been reverse transcribed. Generated by immunoSEQ multiplex PCR, the TCRdb table keeps only in-frame clones and is missing some. Of about 290,000 clones listed, under 8.5% were seen once; the top ten hold 1%. Findings and caveats of the study: Compared to healthy donors, patients appeared to have naive, central memory and Treg TCRB repertoires that were more alike.

Sequencing used central memory CD4+ T cells from blood. This clonotype originated in a woman between 18 and 30 years old in good health.

DNA of the CDR3: TGTGCCAGCAGTGAGTCACTAGCGGGAGTCTACGAGCAGTACTTC. As protein: CASSESLAGVYEQYF. The V gene is TRBV25-1, the J gene TRBJ2-7; 11 nucleotides align to TRBD2. CDR3 length: 15 amino acids. J lost 3 bases, V lost 3 bases, and 4 bases had no gene match. Germline V CDR1 and CDR2: MGHDK, SYGVNS.